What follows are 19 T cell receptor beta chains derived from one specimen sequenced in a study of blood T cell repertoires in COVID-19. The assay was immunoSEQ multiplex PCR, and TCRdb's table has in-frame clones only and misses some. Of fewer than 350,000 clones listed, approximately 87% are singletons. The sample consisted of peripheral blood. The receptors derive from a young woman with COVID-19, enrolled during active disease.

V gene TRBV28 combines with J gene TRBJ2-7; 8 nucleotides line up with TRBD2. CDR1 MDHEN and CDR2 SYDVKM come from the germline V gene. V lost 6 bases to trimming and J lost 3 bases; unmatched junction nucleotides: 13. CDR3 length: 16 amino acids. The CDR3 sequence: CASRPHGRGGRYEQYF. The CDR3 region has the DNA TGTGCCAGCAGGCCTCACGGACGCGGGGGGCGCTACGAGCAGTACTTC.

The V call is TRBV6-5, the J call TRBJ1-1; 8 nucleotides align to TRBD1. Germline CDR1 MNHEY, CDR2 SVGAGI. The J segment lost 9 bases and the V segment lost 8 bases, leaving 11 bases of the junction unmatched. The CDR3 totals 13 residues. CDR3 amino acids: CASLDRGIGKAFF. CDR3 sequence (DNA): TGTGCCAGCCTCGACAGGGGAATTGGTAAAGCTTTCTTT.

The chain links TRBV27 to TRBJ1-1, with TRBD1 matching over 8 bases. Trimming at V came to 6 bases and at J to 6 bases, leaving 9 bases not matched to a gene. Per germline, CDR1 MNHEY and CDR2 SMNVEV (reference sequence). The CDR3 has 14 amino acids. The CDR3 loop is CASSLGQVNAEAFF. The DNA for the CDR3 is TGTGCCAGCAGCCTGGGACAGGTCAACGCTGAAGCTTTCTTT.

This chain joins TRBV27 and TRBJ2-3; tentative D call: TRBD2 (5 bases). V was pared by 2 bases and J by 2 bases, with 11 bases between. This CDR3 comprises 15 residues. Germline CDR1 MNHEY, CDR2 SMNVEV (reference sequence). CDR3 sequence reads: CASSLRSGATDTQYF. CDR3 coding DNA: TGTGCCAGCAGTTTAAGGAGCGGAGCCACAGATACGCAGTATTTT.

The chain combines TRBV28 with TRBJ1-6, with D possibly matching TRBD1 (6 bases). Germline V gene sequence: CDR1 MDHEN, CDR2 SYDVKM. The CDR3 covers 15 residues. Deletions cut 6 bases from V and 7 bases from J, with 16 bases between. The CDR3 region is CASRYSRGGNSPLHF. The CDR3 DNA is TGTGCCAGCAGATACTCCAGGGGAGGGAATTCACCCCTCCACTTT.

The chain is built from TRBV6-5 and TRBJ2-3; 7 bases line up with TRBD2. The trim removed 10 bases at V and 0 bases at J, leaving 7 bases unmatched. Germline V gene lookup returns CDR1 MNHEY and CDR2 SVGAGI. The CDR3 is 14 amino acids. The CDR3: CATSEAGSTDTQYF. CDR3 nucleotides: TGTGCCACATCTGAAGCGGGGAGCACAGATACGCAGTATTTT.

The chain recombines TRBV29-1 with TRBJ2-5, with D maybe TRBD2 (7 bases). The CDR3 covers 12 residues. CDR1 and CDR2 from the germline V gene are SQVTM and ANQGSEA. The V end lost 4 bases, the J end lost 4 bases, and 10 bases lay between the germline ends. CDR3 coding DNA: TGCAGCGTTGTGGCGGGGGCAGAGACCCAGTACTTC. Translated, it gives CSVVAGAETQYF.

The chain's CDR3 is CASSPRRSRETQYF. The CDR3 bases are TGTGCCAGCAGCCCGAGGCGGTCCAGAGAGACCCAGTACTTC. The V and J genes are TRBV6-5 and TRBJ2-5; D is unresolved. Germline CDR1 is MNHEY and CDR2 is SVGAGI. The CDR3 has 14 amino acids. V was shortened by 6 bases and J by 4 bases, with 15 bases between the two germline ends.

CDR3 sequence (DNA): TGCGCCAGCAGTGACGCAGGTTCCAAAGCTAACTATGGCTACACCTTC. It codes for CASSDAGSKANYGYTF. The gene calls are TRBV10-2 and TRBJ1-2; D gene uncertain. Germline V lookup: CDR1 WSHSY, CDR2 SAAADI. The CDR3 spans 16 residues. With 3 bases removed from V and 0 bases from J, the gap between germline ends came to 14 bases.

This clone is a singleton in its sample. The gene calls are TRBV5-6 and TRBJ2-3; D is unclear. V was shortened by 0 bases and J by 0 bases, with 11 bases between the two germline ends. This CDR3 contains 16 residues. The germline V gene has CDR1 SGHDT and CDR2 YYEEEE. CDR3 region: CASSLATALSTDTQYF. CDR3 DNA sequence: TGTGCCAGCAGCTTGGCAACAGCCTTAAGCACAGATACGCAGTATTTT.

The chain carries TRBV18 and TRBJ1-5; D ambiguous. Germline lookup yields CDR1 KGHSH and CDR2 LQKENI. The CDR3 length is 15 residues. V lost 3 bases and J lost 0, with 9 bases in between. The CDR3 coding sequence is TGTGCCAGCTCACCGGCCGGGAATAGCAATCAGCCCCAGCATTTT. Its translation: CASSPAGNSNQPQHF.

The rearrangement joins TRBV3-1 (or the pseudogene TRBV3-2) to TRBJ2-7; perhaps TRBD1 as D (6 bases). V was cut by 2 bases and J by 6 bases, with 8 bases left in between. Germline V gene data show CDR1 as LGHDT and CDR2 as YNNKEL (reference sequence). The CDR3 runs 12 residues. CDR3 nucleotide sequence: TGTGCCAGCAGCCAATCGACAGGCGAGCAGTACTTC. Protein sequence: CASSQSTGEQYF.

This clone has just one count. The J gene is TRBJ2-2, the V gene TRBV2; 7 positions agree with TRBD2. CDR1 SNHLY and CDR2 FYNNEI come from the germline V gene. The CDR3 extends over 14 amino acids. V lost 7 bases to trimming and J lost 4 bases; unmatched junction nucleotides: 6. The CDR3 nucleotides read TGTGCCAGCAATCGGGGAGGGGTCACCGGGGAGCTGTTTTTT. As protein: CASNRGGVTGELFF.

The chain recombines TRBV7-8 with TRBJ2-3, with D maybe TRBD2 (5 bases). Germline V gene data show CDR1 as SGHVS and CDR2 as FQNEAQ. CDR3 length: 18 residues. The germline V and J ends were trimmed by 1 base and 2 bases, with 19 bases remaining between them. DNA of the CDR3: TGTGCCAGCAGCTTAGGGTACTCGGGATTGAATCACACAGATACGCAGTATTTT. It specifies CASSLGYSGLNHTDTQYF.

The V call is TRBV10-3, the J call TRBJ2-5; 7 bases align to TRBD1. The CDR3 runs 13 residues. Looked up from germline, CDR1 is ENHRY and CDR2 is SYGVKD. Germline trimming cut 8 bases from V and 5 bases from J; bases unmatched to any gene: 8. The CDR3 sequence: CAISSRGSETQYF. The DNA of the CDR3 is TGTGCCATCTCGAGCAGGGGGTCGGAGACCCAGTACTTC.

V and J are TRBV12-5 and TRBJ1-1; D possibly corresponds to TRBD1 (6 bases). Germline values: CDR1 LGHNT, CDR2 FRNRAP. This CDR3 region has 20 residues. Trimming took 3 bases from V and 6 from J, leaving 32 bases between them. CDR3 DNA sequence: TGTGCTAGTGGTTTTGAATCACACCGGGGGGCGCCGACTATGCTGTCTGAAGCTTTCTTT. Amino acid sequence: CASGFESHRGAPTMLSEAFF.

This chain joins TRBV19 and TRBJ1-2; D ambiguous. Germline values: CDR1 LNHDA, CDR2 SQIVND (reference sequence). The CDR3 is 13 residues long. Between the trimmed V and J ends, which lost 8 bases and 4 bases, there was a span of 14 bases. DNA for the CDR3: TGTGCCAGTGATCCGGGAGGCTCCTATGGCTACACCTTC. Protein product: CASDPGGSYGYTF.

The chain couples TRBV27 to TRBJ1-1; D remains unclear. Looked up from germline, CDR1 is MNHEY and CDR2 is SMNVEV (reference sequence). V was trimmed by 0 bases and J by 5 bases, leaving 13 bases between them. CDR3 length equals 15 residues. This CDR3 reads CASSLSLNPRTEAFF. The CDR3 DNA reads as TGTGCCAGCAGTTTATCGCTTAATCCGAGAACTGAAGCTTTCTTT.

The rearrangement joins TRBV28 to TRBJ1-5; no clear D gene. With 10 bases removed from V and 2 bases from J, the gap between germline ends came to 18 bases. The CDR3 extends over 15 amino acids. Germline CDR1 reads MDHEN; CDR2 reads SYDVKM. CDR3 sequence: CATTLGRGGNQPQHF. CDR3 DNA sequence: TGTGCCACGACTTTAGGACGCGGGGGCAATCAGCCCCAGCATTTT.